This TCR beta chain was identified in a study of blood T cells in healthy people across ages. V was pared by 1 base and J by 4 bases, with 8 bases of the junction left unmatched. There are 18 residues in the CDR3. Germline V gene data show CDR1 as MGHRA and CDR2 as YSYEKL. The table lists this clonotype with a few counts. Together with a sample-barcoded 5' primer, a J-beta primer mix was included in a second PCR lasting about 7 to 12 cycles. TCRdb itself ran the 5' RACE reads through MiXCR, one entry per CDR3 protein. The table shows 600,000 or so distinct CDR3 sequences, with around a fifth occurring only once.

This chain links TRBV4-1 with TRBJ2-6; 9 nucleotides match TRBD1. Input material: blood. The clonotype originates from a man between 65 and 80 years old in good health. CDR3: CASSQVWGTGSGANVLTF. The CDR3 DNA is TGCGCCAGCAGCCAAGTTTGGGGGACAGGGTCAGGGGCCAACGTCCTGACTTTC.